The 25 T cell receptor beta chains presented below share a single source sample, sequenced in a study of regulatory T cells in long-lasting Graves disease. Time point described: persistent/refractory GD, antithyroid drugs over 5 years with positive TRAb. The TCR library used RNA extracted from PBMCs. Library construction for TCR beta used iRepertoire HTBI primers and Arm-PCR of CDR3 regions. In TCRdb, the multiplex PCR reads were re-called with MiXCR into one record per CDR3 protein. The sample has roughly 400,000 distinct CDR3 sequences, over 20% seen once; the top ten hold around an eighth. Specimen: peripheral blood mononuclear cells (PBMCs), collected when the disease was refractory, from a patient treated with antithyroid drugs. The receptors here all came from a female donor with Graves disease.

In this sample, this clonotype turned up a few times. The chain links TRBV11-2 to TRBJ2-7, with D unclear. V lost 5 bases and J lost 0, with 8 bases in between. Germline V gene lookup returns CDR1 SGHAT and CDR2 FQNNGV. CDR3 length equals 13 residues. CDR3 region: CASSGLLSYEQYF. In DNA, the CDR3 is TGTGCCAGCAGCGGCCTTCTCTCCTACGAGCAGTACTTC.

The chain has TRBV25-1 and TRBJ2-7, with TRBD2 matching over 8 bases. Germline CDR1 MGHDK, CDR2 SYGVNS. The ends lost 6 bases at V and 7 bases at J; junction bases unmatched: 14. This CDR3 contains 15 residues. The CDR3 region is CASSPRGAGVREQYF. Written as DNA, the CDR3 is TGTGCCAGCAGCCCCAGAGGAGCGGGAGTTCGAGAGCAGTACTTC.

Comment on this clonotype: This could be a read error, since a much larger clone is one nucleotide away. V usage is TRBV28 and J usage is TRBJ2-1, with 7 nucleotides matching TRBD2. Germline CDR1 and CDR2: MDHEN and SYDVKM. This CDR3 has 12 amino acids. Trimming cost V 11 bases and J 8 bases; bases outside gene matches: 9. Written as DNA, the CDR3 is TGTGCCTGCATGCGGGAGAAGCATGAGCAGTTCTTC. Protein product: CACMREKHEQFF.

Details on this clonotype: The junction shows a germline mismatch at one end, possibly a read error. The V and J genes are TRBV20-1 and TRBJ1-2; 9 nucleotides match TRBD1. Looked up from germline, CDR1 is DFQATT and CDR2 is SNEGSKA (reference sequence). The CDR3 spans 11 residues. CDR3 loop: CSAWTGAGHTF. CDR3 nucleotide sequence: TGCAGTGCGTGGACAGGGGCTGGCCACACCTTC.

This clonotype was picked up a small number of times. The chain employs TRBV11-2 and TRBJ1-6; no clear D gene. The CDR3 is made up of 16 amino acids. With 3 bases removed from V and 0 bases from J, the gap between germline ends came to 9 bases. The germline V gene has CDR1 SGHAT and CDR2 FQNNGV. CDR3 sequence: CASSFRTYSYNSPLHF. The CDR3, as DNA: TGTGCCAGCAGCTTTAGGACTTACTCCTATAATTCACCCCTCCACTTT.

The V call is TRBV20-1, the J call TRBJ1-1; D perhaps matches TRBD1 (6 bases). The CDR3 totals 14 residues. V lost 6 bases and J 8 bases, leaving 22 bases between the germline ends. Germline assignment: CDR1 DFQATT and CDR2 SNEGSKA (reference sequence). The CDR3 DNA sequence: TGCAGTGCCCACAAGCCGAGGGGGGGATCAGAAGCTTTCTTT. This sequence encodes CSAHKPRGGSEAFF.

Points on this clonotype: Since a much larger clone is just one base distant, this may be a read error. The chain carries TRBV28 and TRBJ1-5, with a possible D match to TRBD1 (6 bases). CDR3 length: 14 amino acids. Germline CDR1 MDHEN, CDR2 SYDVKM. CDR3 sequence (DNA): TGTGCCAGCAGTTTATCACAGGGTAGACAGCCCCGGCATTTT. Its translation: CASSLSQGRQPRHF. The entire variable domain, with the rest obtained from reference TRBV28 and TRBJ1-5, is as follows: DVKVTQSSRYLVKRTGEKVFLECVQDMDHENMFWYRQDPGLGLRLIYFSYDVKMKEKGDIPEGYSVSREKKERFSLILESASTNQTSMYLCASSLSQGRQPRHFGDGTRLSIL.

This clonotype was detected ten times or more. The chain carries TRBV12-3 or TRBV12-4 and TRBJ1-3; D uncertain. The V end lost 6 bases, the J end lost 3 bases, and 6 bases lay between the germline ends. The CDR3 runs to 12 residues. In DNA form, the CDR3 reads TGTGCCAGCAGCCCAGGTGGAAACACCATATATTTT. This sequence encodes CASSPGGNTIYF.

There are a few counts of this clonotype. V and J are TRBV10-3 and TRBJ1-4; weak D call: TRBD1 (6 bases). The V gene lost 2 bases and the J gene lost 2 bases, with 12 bases spanning the gap. The length of the CDR3 is 16 residues. CDR1 and CDR2 from the germline V gene are ENHRY and SYGVKD. Here the CDR3 DNA reads TGTGCCATCAGTGAGAGACAGGAGGCTACTAATGAAAAACTGTTTTTT. Translation: CAISERQEATNEKLFF.

This sequence joins TRBV6-5 and TRBJ2-3, with TRBD2 as a possible D gene (6 bases). This CDR3 has 16 amino acids. V lost 0 bases and J lost 2, with 12 bases in between. Germline CDR1 is MNHEY and CDR2 is SVGAGI. In DNA, the CDR3 is TGTGCCAGCAGTTACTCGATCGGCGGGAACACAGATACGCAGTATTTT. Translation: CASSYSIGGNTDTQYF.

This clonotype showed up many times. V and J are TRBV27 and TRBJ1-6; D is ambiguous. Trimming stripped 4 bases from V and 9 bases from J, with 13 bases between. The germline gives CDR1 MNHEY, CDR2 SMNVEV (reference sequence). CDR3 length: 14 amino acids. The CDR3 DNA reads TGTGCCAGCAGTTCAGAGGGAGTTGTTTCACCCCTCCACTTT. It codes for CASSSEGVVSPLHF.

This clonotype was counted many times. This rearrangement joins TRBV6-2 or TRBV6-3 to TRBJ2-7; 10 positions match TRBD2. The CDR3 contains 15 residues. Unmatched junction bases numbered 1, after V lost 2 bases and J lost 0 bases. Germline-derived CDR1 and CDR2 are MNHEY and SVGEGT. The CDR3: CASSYGLAASYEQYF. CDR3 sequence (DNA): TGTGCCAGCAGTTACGGACTAGCGGCCTCCTACGAGCAGTACTTC.

The chain has TRBV28 and TRBJ2-5; TRBD2 matches at 13 bases. This CDR3 contains 17 residues. Unmatched junction bases numbered 11, after V lost 6 bases and J lost 4 bases. Germline CDR1 and CDR2: MDHEN and SYDVKM. As DNA, the CDR3 is TGTGCCAGCAGCGCACCCCTAGGACTAGCGGGAGCAGAGACCCAGTACTTC. This codes for CASSAPLGLAGAETQYF.

This clonotype was observed many times. This sequence joins TRBV30 and TRBJ1-6, with a weak D call TRBD1 (5 bases). V lost 4 bases to trimming and J lost 6 bases, with 13 bases between them. The CDR3 consists of 14 residues. Germline CDR1 is GTSNPN and CDR2 is SVGIG (reference sequence). The DNA of the CDR3 is TGTGCCTGGAATGTCGGAGGGGTTAATTCACCCCTCCACTTT. This translates into CAWNVGGVNSPLHF.

This clonotype was seen a few times. The J gene is TRBJ2-1, the V gene TRBV11-3; either TRBD1 or TRBD2 may supply D (5 bases each). Trimming pared 2 bases from V and 10 bases from J, leaving 9 bases between. This CDR3 region has 12 residues. Germline V gene lookup returns CDR1 SGHNT and CDR2 YENEEA. CDR3 in amino acids: CASSLPWGEQFF. CDR3 nucleotide sequence: TGTGCCAGCAGCTTACCCTGGGGGGAGCAGTTCTTC. The full variable domain, rest sourced from reference TRBV11-3 and TRBJ2-1, is EAGVVQSPRYKIIEKKQPVAFWCNPISGHNTLYWYLQNLGQGPELLIRYENEEAVDDSQLPKDRFSAERLKGVDSTLKIQPAELGDSAVYLCASSLPWGEQFFGPGTRLTVL.

This clonotype was counted ten times or more. The J gene is TRBJ2-2, the V gene TRBV2; TRBD2 aligns across 9 bases. The junction had 9 bases not matched to a gene; V was cut back by 8 bases and J by 2 bases. This CDR3 comprises 16 residues. CDR1 SNHLY and CDR2 FYNNEI come from the germline V gene. DNA of the CDR3: TGTGCCAGCGGGGCCGGGACTAGCTCTAACACCGGGGAGCTGTTTTTT. This codes for CASGAGTSSNTGELFF.

This clonotype was counted many times. The V and J genes are TRBV12-3 or TRBV12-4 and TRBJ2-2; D remains unclear. Trimming took 1 base from V and 5 from J, leaving 8 bases between them. The CDR3 sequence is 14 residues long. For the CDR3, the DNA is TGTGCCAGCAGTTTAGAGATAGGTACCGGGGAGCTGTTTTTT. This translates into CASSLEIGTGELFF.

This chain joins TRBV24-1 and TRBJ2-7; D may be TRBD1 (6 bases). This CDR3 is built from 13 residues. The germline gives CDR1 KGHDR, CDR2 SFDVKD. The V end lost 12 bases, the J end lost 5 bases, and 19 bases lay between the germline ends. The CDR3 DNA is TGTGCCCTAAAGGTGGGACAAAGCCACGAGCAGTACTTC. The encoded protein is CALKVGQSHEQYF.

Points on this clonotype: A much larger clone lies a single base off, so this may be a read error. The chain is built from TRBV7-8 and TRBJ2-7; maybe TRBD1 (6 bases). The V gene's germline CDR1 is SGHVS and CDR2 FQNEAQ. The CDR3 loop spans 13 amino acids. The CDR3 region is CTSSFGTGNEQYF. The CDR3 DNA sequence: TGTACCAGCAGCTTTGGAACAGGGAACGAGCAGTACTTC.

Of note for this clonotype: The germline gene is not matched at one end of the junction; a read error may be the cause. CDR3 nucleotide sequence: TGTGTCAGCAGTTATAGCGGGAGGTCAGATACGCAGTATTTT. This translates into CVSSYSGRSDTQYF. The chain uses TRBV28 and TRBJ2-3; 10 nucleotides match TRBD2. The V gene's germline CDR1 is MDHEN and CDR2 SYDVKM. This CDR3 contains 14 residues.

This clonotype was picked up many times. The chain combines TRBV28 with TRBJ2-5, with D possibly matching TRBD2 (6 bases). V lost 6 bases, J lost 5 bases, and 19 bases lay in between. The germline gives CDR1 MDHEN, CDR2 SYDVKM. The CDR3 consists of 15 residues. For the CDR3, the DNA is TGTGCCAGCAGCCCGCTTGAACTAGCTGCCGAGACCCAGTACTTC. It yields the protein CASSPLELAAETQYF.

This clonotype was seen a handful of times. A much larger clone is a single base away; this may be a read error. V and J are TRBV2 and TRBJ2-4, with 7 bases that match TRBD2. V was pared by 6 bases and J by 0 bases, with 14 bases of the junction left unmatched. The CDR3 consists of 18 residues. Germline V gene sequence: CDR1 SNHLY, CDR2 FYNNEI. The CDR3 DNA reads as TGTGCCAGCAGCCCAGGGACTAACGGGACCATAGCCAAAAACATTCAGTACTTC. Translation: CASSPGTNGTIAKNIQYF.

This clonotype was seen at least ten times. The V call is TRBV7-9, the J call TRBJ2-7; TRBD1 agrees at 10 bases. The germline V gene encodes CDR1 SEHNR and CDR2 FQNEAQ (reference sequence). V lost 8 bases and J lost 3; bases outside the gene matches: 10. The CDR3 is 15 residues long. CDR3 nucleotide sequence: TGTGCCAGCTCCCAAATCCGGGACAGGGGCTACGAGCAGTACTTC. It is translated as CASSQIRDRGYEQYF.

This clonotype has ten or more counts. The chain has TRBV28 and TRBJ1-6; TRBD1 might be the D (6 bases). CDR3 length: 15 residues. Trimming took 6 bases from V and 9 from J, leaving 18 bases between them. Germline values: CDR1 MDHEN, CDR2 SYDVKM. CDR3 DNA: TGTGCCAGCAGCTCTGGAGGGGGTAACTCTTCACCCCTCCACTTT. It yields the protein CASSSGGGNSSPLHF.

This clonotype was found a few times. Since a much larger clone is just one base distant, this may be a read error. This chain connects TRBV12-3 or TRBV12-4 to TRBJ1-5; D remains ambiguous. This CDR3 is 18 amino acids long. CDR3 residues: CASSRVAGWQVSNQSQHF. CDR3 sequence (DNA): TGTGCCAGCAGCCGCGTCGCGGGCTGGCAGGTGAGCAATCAGTCCCAGCATTTT.